This T cell receptor (beta chain) was identified during a study of PD-L1 blockade in urothelial cancer. Regarding the study as a whole: Pretreatment peripheral blood TCR clonality that fell below the median predicted better survival among the patients studied.

Germline values: CDR1 MGHRA, CDR2 YSYEKL. J was trimmed by 4 bases and V by 4 bases; bases with no gene match: 13. This CDR3 comprises 18 residues. Time point in this sample: pretreatment peripheral blood. Regarding this clone: Antigen specificity is unknown.

The table came from immunoSEQ multiplex PCR; TCRdb's copy has only in-frame clones and leaves some out. The sample consists of tens of thousands of clones, around 86% of them appearing once. This chain joins TRBV4-1 and TRBJ2-1, with 10 nucleotides matching TRBD2. The TCR comes from a man between 65 and 85 years old with urothelial cancer. Specimen: PBMCs, collected around atezolizumab (anti-PD-L1) treatment. The CDR3: CASSRTASGSKIYNEQFF. For the CDR3, the DNA is TGCGCCAGCAGCCGGACAGCTAGCGGGAGTAAGATTTACAATGAGCAGTTCTTC.